This T cell receptor (beta chain) was profiled in a study of blood T cell repertoires in COVID-19. Across the study: Collection of acute and convalescent COVID-19 samples took place in the United States, Italy and Spain.

In the original analysis: Quantification of nucleated cells was approximated via reference gene primer amplification. Profiling relied on immunoSEQ multiplex PCR, and the TCRdb table lists in-frame clones only, not all of them. V, J and clone size derive from that table, while D and trimming were established from the DNA sequence. The table has around 50,000 clones, over 80% seen once. The sample holds a few counts of this clone. V shed 0 bases and J 7 bases; nucleotides not matched to a gene: 10. Germline CDR1 is GTSNPN and CDR2 is SVGIG (reference sequence). This CDR3 spans 16 amino acids. Sequences were obtained from peripheral blood. V and J are TRBV30 and TRBJ2-1; 9 positions match TRBD2. This clonotype was sampled from a man between 70 and 80 years old with acute or convalescent COVID-19. The CDR3 sequence: CAWSVRGGAKGNEQFF. The CDR3 nucleotides read TGTGCCTGGAGTGTACGCGGGGGGGCCAAGGGTAATGAGCAGTTCTTC.